This is a list of T cell receptor beta chains from one sample in a study of cytomegalovirus exposure and HLA in healthy donors. TCRdb's copy holds only in-frame clones and misses some; the assay was immunoSEQ multiplex PCR. The sample lists roughly 140,000 clones, around three quarters occurring once. Sequencing was performed on PBMCs. These receptor sequences come from a woman between 18 and 29 years old in good health and CMV-seropositive. Both conserved end residues are part of each CDR3. Fields, in order: D gene, clone size, J gene, V gene, CDR3 DNA, CDR3 protein. The D gene is left open where the match is weak. Not all rows give a size; the values are once, few, many and, for expanded clones, a class.

TRBD1 NA TRBJ1-5 TRBV2 TGTGCCAGCAGGGCTGGGACAGGGGGATCTCAGCCCCAGCATTTT CASRAGTGGSQPQHF
NA NA TRBJ2-1 TRBV7-2 TGTGCCAGCAGCCACCACAGGGCTAACAATGAGCAGTTCTTC CASSHHRANNEQFF
NA NA TRBJ2-7 TRBV27 TGTGCCAGCAGTACCCCCCGCGGGGCCGAGCAGTACTTC CASSTPRGAEQYF
TRBD1 NA TRBJ1-4 TRBV7-9 TGTGCCAGCAGCGGGACAGGGGACGGGTATGAAAAACTGTTTTTT CASSGTGDGYEKLFF
TRBD1 NA TRBJ2-1 TRBV4-3 TGCGCCAGCAGCCAAGGCCGGACAGGGAGATCCTACAATGAGCAGTTCTTC CASSQGRTGRSYNEQFF
NA once TRBJ2-7 TRBV7-9 TGTGCCAGCAGCTCCCTCGAGGGGGGGGACACCTACGAGCAGTACTTC CASSSLEGGDTYEQYF
NA NA TRBJ2-7 TRBV7-2 TGTGCCAGCAGCTTATACTCCTCCTACGAGCAGTACTTC CASSLYSSYEQYF
TRBD1 NA TRBJ2-5 TRBV5-1 TGCGCCAGCAGCAGGACAGGGTCGGAGACCCAGTACTTC CASSRTGSETQYF
TRBD1 NA TRBJ1-1 TRBV25-1 TGTGCCAGCAGTGGGGACAGGGGAATGAACACTGAAGCTTTCTTT CASSGDRGMNTEAFF
TRBD1 NA TRBJ1-5 TRBV4-3 TGCGCCAGCAGCCAAGCTCGGGGACAGGGGGCGGGTGGCAATCAGCCCCAGCATTTT CASSQARGQGAGGNQPQHF
TRBD1 few TRBJ2-1 TRBV19 TGTGCCAGTAGTGCGACAGGGGGGGACTACAATGAGCAGTTCTTC CASSATGGDYNEQFF
NA once TRBJ2-3 TRBV7-2 TGTGCCAGCAGCTTAGCACGGTTTAGCACAGATACGCAGTATTTT CASSLARFSTDTQYF
TRBD1 few TRBJ1-1 TRBV6-1 TGTGCCAGCAGTCCCAGGGGACAGCCGAACACTGAAGCTTTCTTT CASSPRGQPNTEAFF
TRBD1 few TRBJ2-2 TRBV7-9 TGTGCCAGCAGCAACCGACAGGGGGAGGCCGGGGAGCTGTTTTTT CASSNRQGEAGELFF
TRBD1 NA TRBJ2-2 TRBV18 TGTGCCAGCTCACCACGAACAGGGGACACCGGGGAGCTGTTTTTT CASSPRTGDTGELFF
TRBD1 NA TRBJ1-5 TRBV6-1 TGTGCCAGCAGCCCCCAGGGGGCGAGGGATCAGCCCCAGCATTTT CASSPQGARDQPQHF
TRBD2 NA TRBJ2-7 TRBV6-5 TGTGCCAGCAGTTACGGGACTAGCGCCTACGAGCAGTACTTC CASSYGTSAYEQYF
NA once TRBJ1-5 TRBV5-8 TGTGCCAGCAGCTTGGTCCCCCATTGGGCCGGACAGCCCCAGCATTTT CASSLVPHWAGQPQHF
TRBD1 once TRBJ2-1 TRBV28 TGTGCCAGCAGCCGCCCCGGGACAGGGAACAATGAGCAGTTCTTC CASSRPGTGNNEQFF
TRBD2 NA TRBJ2-3 TRBV10-2 TGCGCCAGCAGGATTGGCGGGGGAACAGATACGCAGTATTTT CASRIGGGTDTQYF
NA NA TRBJ2-1 TRBV6-4 TGTGCCAGCAGCCCCACCGACAGGCCCTACAATGAGCAGTTCTTC CASSPTDRPYNEQFF
TRBD2 NA TRBJ2-2 TRBV28 TGTGCCAGCAGTTTGAGCGGGGGGGGGACCGGGGAGCTGTTTTTT CASSLSGGGTGELFF
TRBD1 NA TRBJ2-7 TRBV5-4 TGTGCCAGCAGCTTAAGGGACAGGACCTCCTACGAGCAGTACTTC CASSLRDRTSYEQYF
NA NA TRBJ1-5 TRBV18 TGTGCCAGCTCACCTCAGGGGTCGAGCAATCAGCCCCAGCATTTT CASSPQGSSNQPQHF
TRBD2 NA TRBJ2-1 TRBV5-4 TGTGCCAGCACACGCACTAGCGGGGGGAACAATGAGCAGTTCTTC CASTRTSGGNNEQFF
NA NA TRBJ2-5 TRBV23-1 TGCGCCAGCAGTCAATCACTAGGAGAGACCCAGTACTTC CASSQSLGETQYF
NA few TRBJ1-5 TRBV11-2 TGTGCCAGCAGCTTAGGAGACTATAGCAATCAGCCCCAGCATTTT CASSLGDYSNQPQHF
NA NA TRBJ2-7 TRBV5-6 TGTGCCAGCAGCTCGAGCCTGAAAGAATACGAGCAGTACTTC CASSSSLKEYEQYF
NA NA TRBJ1-1 TRBV7-9 TGTGCCAGCAGGGGCGAGGGAGAGGCTTTCTTT CASRGEGEAFF
NA NA TRBJ2-5 TRBV11-2 TGTGCCAGCAGCGTCAGGGGTGAAACCCAGTACTTC CASSVRGETQYF
NA NA TRBJ1-1 TRBV27 TGTGCCAGCAGTTCCTCACCGGAAGGGGCCACTGAAGCTTTCTTT CASSSSPEGATEAFF
TRBD2 NA TRBJ2-7 TRBV30 TGTGCCTGGAGTGTGTCCGGGACTAGCATCGAGCAGTACTTC CAWSVSGTSIEQYF
TRBD1 once TRBJ1-1 TRBV5-6 TGTGCCAGCAGCTCTACAGGGGGCGCATTGACTGAAGCTTTCTTT CASSSTGGALTEAFF
NA NA TRBJ1-6 TRBV28 TGTGCCAGCAGTCTCCCCCGGGGTCTAAATTCACCCCTCCACTTT CASSLPRGLNSPLHF
TRBD1 NA TRBJ1-2 TRBV5-6 TGTGCCAGCAGCACGGACAGGGGGTCAGGCTACACCTTC CASSTDRGSGYTF
NA NA TRBJ1-2 TRBV5-1 TGCGCCAGCAGCTTGGGACGGGACTATGGCTACACCTTC CASSLGRDYGYTF
NA NA TRBJ1-5 TRBV7-6 TGTGCCAGCAGCTTAGAGGGGGGGGGCGATCAGCCCCAGCATTTT CASSLEGGGDQPQHF
TRBD2 NA TRBJ2-1 TRBV18 TGTGCCAGCTCACCCGGACTAGCGAAATACAATGAGCAGTTCTTC CASSPGLAKYNEQFF
TRBD1 NA TRBJ1-3 TRBV6-1 TGTGCCAGCAGTGAGCCCGGGACAGTTGGAAACACCATATATTTT CASSEPGTVGNTIYF
TRBD1 NA TRBJ2-3 TRBV6-6 TGTGCCAGCAGTCAAACAGGGGGCACAGATACGCAGTATTTT CASSQTGGTDTQYF
NA NA TRBJ1-2 TRBV11-2 TGTGCCAGCATGAGGGTAGGAGGGGACCATGGCTACACCTTC CASMRVGGDHGYTF
TRBD2 NA TRBJ2-2 TRBV7-2 TGTGCCAGCAGCCCTTGGGAGCGGGGGGGCCCTGGCGGGGAGCTGTTTTTT CASSPWERGGPGGELFF
NA NA TRBJ1-2 TRBV19 TGTGCCAGTAGTAGTTTGCAGGCTACCTATGGCTACACCTTC CASSSLQATYGYTF
NA NA TRBJ2-3 TRBV11-2 TGTGCCAGCAGCTTAGAGACAAGGTCCACAGATACGCAGTATTTT CASSLETRSTDTQYF
TRBD1 NA TRBJ1-2 TRBV2 TGTGCCAGCAGTTGGGACAGAGAGTTCTATGGCTACACCTTC CASSWDREFYGYTF
TRBD1 NA TRBJ2-1 TRBV5-1 TGCGCCACCACAAGAGGGCCGCTTGGGACAGGGGGCAATGAGCAGTTCTTC CATTRGPLGTGGNEQFF
NA NA TRBJ2-3 TRBV28 TGTGCCAGCAGTTCGGTTATGGGCAGCACAGATACGCAGTATTTT CASSSVMGSTDTQYF
NA NA TRBJ2-1 TRBV5-1 TGCGCCAGCACGGCGGAGAGCTCCTACAATGAGCAGTTCTTC CASTAESSYNEQFF
TRBD1 few TRBJ1-5 TRBV7-8 TGTGCCAGCACCCCTTCTCCCGGACAGGGGGTCGATCAGCCCCAGCATTTT CASTPSPGQGVDQPQHF
NA NA TRBJ2-6 TRBV6-4 TGTGCCAGCAGTGGGACAGACGTCTCTGGGGCCAACGTCCTGACTTTC CASSGTDVSGANVLTF
NA NA TRBJ2-2 TRBV19 TGTGCCAGTACGTTCACCGGGGAGCTGTTTTTT CASTFTGELFF
NA NA TRBJ2-7 TRBV4-3 TGCGCCAGCAGCCAAGATCGCCCAGCGGGTACCTACGAGCAGTACTTC CASSQDRPAGTYEQYF
NA NA TRBJ2-2 TRBV5-1 TGCGCCAGCAGCTTGGTAGTAGCCGGGGAGCTGTTTTTT CASSLVVAGELFF
TRBD2 NA TRBJ2-2 TRBV10-3 TGTGCCATCAGTGGCCTAGCGGGCACCGGGGAGCTGTTTTTT CAISGLAGTGELFF
NA NA TRBJ2-2 TRBV2 TGTGCCAGCACGAGAGAGACAAACACCGGGGAGCTGTTTTTT CASTRETNTGELFF
TRBD1 NA TRBJ2-1 TRBV6-4 TGTGCCAGCAGCGCCGGACAGGGAGGCGATGAGCAGTTCTTC CASSAGQGGDEQFF
TRBD1 NA TRBJ1-2 TRBV2 TGTGCCAGCAGTCCTTCAGGGGGAAACTATGGCTACACCTTC CASSPSGGNYGYTF
NA NA TRBJ1-5 TRBV4-1 TGCGCCAGCAGCCAGCAAGGGGATCAGCCCCAGCATTTT CASSQQGDQPQHF
TRBD2 NA TRBJ2-5 TRBV6-6 TGTGCCAGCAGCCGACTAGCGGGGGGGCAAGAGACCCAGTACTTC CASSRLAGGQETQYF
TRBD1 few TRBJ1-4 TRBV7-9 TGTGCCAGCAGCTCGACAGGGGATGAAAAACTGTTTTTT CASSSTGDEKLFF